These 15 T cell receptor beta chains originate from one sample sequenced in a study of blood T cells in healthy people across ages. Through a sample-barcoded 5' primer and a J-beta primer mix, a second PCR was run for about 7 to 12 cycles. TCRdb re-derived calls from the 5' RACE reads in MiXCR, one entry per CDR3 protein. The repertoire holds around 970,000 distinct CDR3 sequences, with roughly 51% as singletons. Material for sequencing was blood. All receptors come from a woman aged 55-69 years in good health.

The rearrangement joins TRBV5-1 to TRBJ2-5, with D possibly matching TRBD1 (6 bases). The J call may be incorrect, as the DNA end agrees better with TRBJ2-7. Germline V gene lookup returns CDR1 SGHRS and CDR2 YFSETQ. The CDR3 loop spans 15 amino acids. CDR3 coding DNA: TGCGCCAGCAGCCTTAACGGGGACACTAGCTACGAGCAGTACTTC. As protein: CASSLNGDTSYEQYF.

The V and J genes are TRBV5-1 and TRBJ2-4; D is possibly TRBD2 (5 bases). Germline V gene lookup returns CDR1 SGHRS and CDR2 YFSETQ. The CDR3 covers 13 residues. Between the trimmed V and J ends, which lost 4 bases and 5 bases, there was a span of 10 bases. The CDR3 DNA is TGCGCCAGCAGCCCAGCGGCCGAAAACATTCAGTACTTC. Amino acid sequence: CASSPAAENIQYF.

This chain links TRBV7-2 with TRBJ2-2; a possible D gene is TRBD2 (6 bases). The ends were cut back, 5 bases at V and 2 bases at J, with 18 bases in the middle. The germline V gene encodes CDR1 SGHTA and CDR2 FQGNSA. The CDR3 runs to 17 residues. In DNA form, the CDR3 reads TGTGCCAGCAGCATAGGGGACTTCCCCCGAAACACCGGGGAGCTGTTTTTT. This translates into CASSIGDFPRNTGELFF.

This chain links TRBV20-1 with TRBJ2-7; 7 nucleotides match TRBD1. The trim removed 5 bases at V and 4 bases at J, leaving 11 bases unmatched. The CDR3 totals 14 residues. Germline V lookup: CDR1 DFQATT, CDR2 SNEGSKA (reference sequence). CDR3 DNA: TGCAGTGCTGCAACAGGGGCCCCATTTTACGAGCAGTACTTC. Translation gives CSAATGAPFYEQYF.

The genes are TRBV27 and TRBJ2-7, with a possible D match to TRBD2 (6 bases). The CDR3 is 16 residues long. Trimming stripped 5 bases from V and 2 bases from J, with 19 bases between. Germline V gene lookup returns CDR1 MNHEY and CDR2 SMNVEV (reference sequence). CDR3: CASSHRESGHAYEQYF. As DNA, the CDR3 is TGTGCCAGCAGTCACCGAGAGAGCGGGCATGCCTACGAGCAGTACTTC.

This clonotype was seen only a few times. This chain connects TRBV2 to TRBJ2-5, with 7 bases matching TRBD2. CDR1 is SNHLY, CDR2 FYNNEI, per germline. The CDR3 is 13 residues long. The V segment lost 4 bases and the J segment 4 bases; nucleotides outside the gene matches: 3. The DNA for the CDR3 is TGTGCCAGCAGTGGGACTAGACTAGAGACCCAGTACTTC. Amino acid sequence: CASSGTRLETQYF.

The V call is TRBV30, the J call TRBJ2-7, with 8 bases that match TRBD2. The CDR3 loop spans 15 amino acids. CDR1 is GTSNPN, CDR2 SVGIG, per germline (reference sequence). V dropped 4 bases and J dropped 8; count of bases not matched to a gene: 16. CDR3 sequence: CAWTTGSGGARKQYF. Written as DNA, the CDR3 is TGTGCCTGGACGACAGGATCGGGGGGGGCCAGGAAGCAGTACTTC.

This clonotype was observed a few times. The CDR3 sequence is CASSSLGGGPTGELFF. CDR3 nucleotides: TGTGCCAGCAGCTCGTTAGGGGGAGGGCCCACCGGGGAGCTGTTTTTT. The chain has TRBV11-2 and TRBJ2-2; a weak D match, TRBD2 (7 bases). V was shortened by 4 bases and J by 4 bases, with 16 bases between the two germline ends. CDR3 length equals 16 residues. From germline, CDR1 is SGHAT and CDR2 FQNNGV.

The V gene is TRBV20-1, the J gene TRBJ2-7, with 8 nucleotides matching TRBD2. Germline V CDR1 and CDR2: DFQATT, SNEGSKA (reference sequence). The CDR3 has 17 amino acids. The V gene end was trimmed by 0 bases and the J gene end by 0 bases; junction bases not matched to a gene: 10. The DNA of the CDR3 is TGCAGTGCTAGAGATTGGCTAGCGGGCGAGAGCTCCTACGAGCAGTACTTC. Translating it yields CSARDWLAGESSYEQYF.

The V and J genes are TRBV3-1 and TRBJ2-5, with D possibly TRBD2 on 5 matching bases. The CDR3 loop spans 14 amino acids. Trimming pared 0 bases from V and 9 bases from J, leaving 14 bases between. CDR1 is LGHDT, CDR2 YNNKEL, per germline (reference sequence). This CDR3 reads CASSQDVGPGAQYF. The DNA for the CDR3 is TGTGCCAGCAGCCAAGATGTGGGTCCCGGGGCCCAGTACTTC.

The gene calls are TRBV7-2 and TRBJ2-1, with 8 bases aligning to TRBD2. The germline gives CDR1 SGHTA, CDR2 FQGNSA. The CDR3 consists of 15 residues. The V segment lost 4 bases and the J segment 3 bases; nucleotides outside the gene matches: 5. The CDR3 coding sequence is TGTGCCAGCAGCTCGGGACTAGAGTTCTACAATGAGCAGTTCTTC. Its protein is CASSSGLEFYNEQFF.

This chain connects TRBV4-1 to TRBJ2-7; TRBD2 agrees at 11 bases. The CDR3 has 17 amino acids. Germline CDR1 reads MGHRA; CDR2 reads YSYEKL. V dropped 1 base and J dropped 1; count of bases not matched to a gene: 6. The CDR3 spells CASSQALAGVRSYEQYF. The CDR3 coding sequence is TGCGCCAGCAGCCAAGCACTAGCGGGAGTGCGATCCTACGAGCAGTACTTC.

This chain uses TRBV20-1 with TRBJ2-1; 7 bases are shared with TRBD2. The ends lost 0 bases at V and 8 bases at J; junction bases unmatched: 7. The CDR3 length is 14 residues. CDR1 and CDR2 (germline): DFQATT, SNEGSKA (reference sequence). CDR3 in DNA: TGCAGTGCTAGAGATATGCGGGGGTACGATGAGCAGTTCTTC. Encoded protein: CSARDMRGYDEQFF.

This clonotype has more than one count but fewer than ten. J is TRBJ2-1 and V is TRBV20-1; maybe TRBD1 (8 bases). The germline V gene encodes CDR1 DFQATT and CDR2 SNEGSKA (reference sequence). The CDR3 sequence is 15 residues long. Trimming pared 7 bases from V and 2 bases from J, leaving 18 bases between. CDR3 amino acids: CSGPQRDRPYNEQFF. The CDR3, as DNA: TGCAGTGGGCCCCAGCGGGACAGGCCCTACAATGAGCAGTTCTTC.

V is TRBV3-1 and J is TRBJ1-6; no definite D call. CDR1 is LGHDT and CDR2 is YNNKEL in the germline V gene (reference sequence). The CDR3 is 12 residues long. With 3 bases removed from V and 11 bases from J, the gap between germline ends came to 8 bases. CDR3 bases: TGTGCCAGCAGCCATAGTGGACCACCCCTCCACTTT. Translating it yields CASSHSGPPLHF.